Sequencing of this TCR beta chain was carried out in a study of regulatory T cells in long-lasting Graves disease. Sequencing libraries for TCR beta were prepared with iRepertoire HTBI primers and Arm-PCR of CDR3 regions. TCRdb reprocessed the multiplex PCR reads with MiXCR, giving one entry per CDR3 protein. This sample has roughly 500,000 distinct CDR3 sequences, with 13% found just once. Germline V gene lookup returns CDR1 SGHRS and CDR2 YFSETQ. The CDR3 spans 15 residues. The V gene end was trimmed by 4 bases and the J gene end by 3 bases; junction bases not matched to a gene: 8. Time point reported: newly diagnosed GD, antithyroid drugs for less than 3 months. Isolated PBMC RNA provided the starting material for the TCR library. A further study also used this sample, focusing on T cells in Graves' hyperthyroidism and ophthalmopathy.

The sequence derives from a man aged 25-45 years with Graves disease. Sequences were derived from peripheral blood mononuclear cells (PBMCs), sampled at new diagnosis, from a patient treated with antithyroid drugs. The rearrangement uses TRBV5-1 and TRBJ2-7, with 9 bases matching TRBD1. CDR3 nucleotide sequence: TGCGCCAGCAGCGAGGGGACAGGGAGAAACTACGAGCAGTACTTC. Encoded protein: CASSEGTGRNYEQYF.